These T cell receptor beta chains were read from a single sample in a study of cytomegalovirus exposure and HLA in healthy donors. This table comes from immunoSEQ multiplex PCR, and its TCRdb copy is limited to in-frame clones, with some not included. Of 310,000 or so clones in the sample, 80% to 90% were seen once. The sample was PBMCs. Receptor source: a woman between 18 and 29 years old in good health and CMV-seronegative. CDR3s include the opening cysteine and the closing phenylalanine or tryptophan. Fields, in order: V gene, D gene, clone size, J gene, CDR3 DNA, CDR3 protein. The D gene is left open where the match is weak. Not all rows give a size; the values are once, few, many and, for expanded clones, a class.

TRBV30	TRBD2	NA	TRBJ2-7	TGTACCTGGAGAGCTCCGGGACTAGCAAACGAGCAGTACTTC	CTWRAPGLANEQYF
TRBV7-9	NA	NA	TRBJ1-2	TGTGCCAGCAGCTTAGGTCCAGCTAACTATGGCTACACCTTC	CASSLGPANYGYTF
TRBV6-5	NA	NA	TRBJ1-1	TGTGCCAGCAGTTACTCTCCGGGGAACACTGAAGCTTTCTTT	CASSYSPGNTEAFF
TRBV9	TRBD2	NA	TRBJ2-1	TGTGCCAGCAGCCACGCTCATGGGGGGAGGGGTTACAATGAGCAGTTCTTC	CASSHAHGGRGYNEQFF
TRBV9	TRBD1	once	TRBJ2-2	TGTGCCAGCAGTCCACGTCCCGGGACAGGGGGCGTCACCGGGGAGCTGTTTTTT	CASSPRPGTGGVTGELFF
TRBV5-1	NA	NA	TRBJ2-2	TGCGCCAGCAGCTTAGGAACTACGAACACCGGGGAGCTGTTTTTT	CASSLGTTNTGELFF
TRBV10-2	TRBD2	once	TRBJ2-1	TGCGCCAGCAGGGGGACTAGCGGGGGATCTAACAATGAGCAGTTCTTC	CASRGTSGGSNNEQFF
TRBV5-4	NA	once	TRBJ1-2	TGTGCCAGCAGCGCCCAGTTGGGAGGGAACTATGGCTACACCTTC	CASSAQLGGNYGYTF
TRBV2	NA	NA	TRBJ1-6	TGTGCCAGCAGTTCGAGGGAATTAAGGAATTCACCCCTCCACTTT	CASSSRELRNSPLHF
TRBV19	NA	once	TRBJ1-5	TGTGCCAGTAGTATTTCCTGGCAGGGAAGTCAGCCCCAGCATTTT	CASSISWQGSQPQHF
TRBV9	NA	NA	TRBJ1-6	TGTGCCAGCAGCGTAGAAGGTGCTGGGAGTTCACCCCTCCACTTT	CASSVEGAGSSPLHF
TRBV5-1	TRBD1	NA	TRBJ2-7	TGCGCCAGCAGCTTGGTACAGGGGGCCAACGAGCAGTACTTC	CASSLVQGANEQYF
TRBV27	NA	NA	TRBJ1-5	TGTGCCAGCAAGTCTGGGGGCGCAAAGAGCAATCAGCCCCAGCATTTT	CASKSGGAKSNQPQHF
TRBV5-1	NA	NA	TRBJ2-1	TGCGCCAGCAGCCGAGGGGGGCTAGCGGATTCCAATGAGCAGTTCTTC	CASSRGGLADSNEQFF
TRBV28	TRBD1	NA	TRBJ2-7	TGTGCCAGCAGTCCGAATGACCGGGACAGGGATTACGAGCAGTACTTC	CASSPNDRDRDYEQYF
TRBV11-1	NA	NA	TRBJ2-7	TGTGCCTCAGCCGTGAGGCCTAGTAACTACGAGCAGTACTTC	CASAVRPSNYEQYF
TRBV30	TRBD1	once	TRBJ1-3	TGTGCCTGGAGCTCCCCGGGACAGCTTTACTCTGGAAACACCATATATTTT	CAWSSPGQLYSGNTIYF
TRBV2	TRBD1	NA	TRBJ1-4	TGTGCCAGCAGTGAAGTATGGGACAGAGTAAATGAAAAACTGTTTTTT	CASSEVWDRVNEKLFF
TRBV6-1	NA	NA	TRBJ1-3	TGTGCCAGCAGTGACCCAGGAGGAGAATCTGGAAACACCATATATTTT	CASSDPGGESGNTIYF
TRBV6-5	NA	NA	TRBJ2-1	TGTGCCAGCAGTTACTCGAAGCTCAATGAGCAGTTCTTC	CASSYSKLNEQFF
TRBV30	TRBD1	NA	TRBJ1-6	TGTGCCTGGAGCTCGGACAGGGGGCATTCAAAAAATTCACCCCTCCACTTT	CAWSSDRGHSKNSPLHF
TRBV2	TRBD1	NA	TRBJ2-2	TGTGCCAGCAGCGCCGAACTGGGACAGACGAACACCGGGGAGCTGTTTTTT	CASSAELGQTNTGELFF
TRBV9	NA	NA	TRBJ1-6	TGTGCCAGCAGCTCCATGAACTCCCCCCTCCACTTT	CASSSMNSPLHF
TRBV7-6	NA	NA	TRBJ2-7	TGTGCCAGCAGCCACGGCGGGAAGCAGTACTTC	CASSHGGKQYF
TRBV19	NA	NA	TRBJ1-2	TGTGCCAGTAGTCCCTACCCGACAGGATTGGTGGATGGCTACACCTTC	CASSPYPTGLVDGYTF
TRBV7-9	NA	NA	TRBJ1-3	TGTTCCAGCAGCTCAGAGGACTCTGGAAACACCATATATTTT	CSSSSEDSGNTIYF
TRBV4-1	NA	NA	TRBJ1-1	TGCGCCAGCAGCCCAAGAGGAGGGCAGCTCACTGAAGCTTTCTTT	CASSPRGGQLTEAFF
TRBV27	NA	NA	TRBJ1-1	TGTGCCAGCAGTTTATGGCCGGGGTCGGACACTGAAGCTTTCTTT	CASSLWPGSDTEAFF
TRBV30	NA	NA	TRBJ1-6	TGTGCCTGGAGTGGCAGGGGCCCAGAATCCCTCCACTTT	CAWSGRGPESLHF
TRBV10-1	TRBD2	NA	TRBJ2-5	TGCGCCAGCAGTGTGAGCGGGGGACCCCTCGAGACCCAGTACTTC	CASSVSGGPLETQYF
TRBV2	TRBD1	NA	TRBJ2-3	TGTGCCAGCAGTGAATCACAGGGGGCACCCGATACGCAGTATTTT	CASSESQGAPDTQYF
TRBV23-1	NA	NA	TRBJ2-5	TGCGCCAGCAGTCATACCCTAGGCCGAGAGACCCAGTACTTC	CASSHTLGRETQYF
TRBV6-5	TRBD1	NA	TRBJ1-4	TGTGCCAGCAGTTCCGGACAGGAGAATGAAAAACTGTTTTTT	CASSSGQENEKLFF
TRBV4-1	TRBD2	NA	TRBJ2-7	TGCGCCAGCAGCCAAGGGGGACTAGCGGGGATACACGAGCAGTACTTC	CASSQGGLAGIHEQYF
TRBV11-2	TRBD1	NA	TRBJ1-5	TGTGCCAGCAGCACCGGGACAGGAAATCAGCCCCAGCATTTT	CASSTGTGNQPQHF
TRBV2	NA	NA	TRBJ2-3	TGTGCCAGCAGTGCCCGGGACTCCAGAAGTACGCAGTATTTT	CASSARDSRSTQYF
TRBV5-1	NA	NA	TRBJ2-5	TGCGCCAGCAGCTTGGCCGGGATCCACGAGACCCAGTACTTC	CASSLAGIHETQYF
TRBV2	NA	NA	TRBJ1-5	TGTGCCAGCAGTGAATGGAATGGGGGGAGCAATCAGCCCCAGCATTTT	CASSEWNGGSNQPQHF
TRBV9	NA	NA	TRBJ2-1	TGTGCCAGCGGCGGGGCTTACAATGAGCAGTTCTTC	CASGGAYNEQFF
TRBV2	TRBD1	NA	TRBJ1-1	TGTGCCAGCCTCCGGGACAGGGATACTGAAGCTTTCTTT	CASLRDRDTEAFF
TRBV30	NA	NA	TRBJ2-7	TGTGCCTGGAGTGTATCGGGTATGCGGCTCGGGTATGGATACGAGCAGTACTTC	CAWSVSGMRLGYGYEQYF
TRBV18	TRBD2	NA	TRBJ2-7	TGTGCCAGCTCACCAGGCGGGGGGGCCTACGAGCAGTACTTC	CASSPGGGAYEQYF
TRBV7-9	TRBD2	NA	TRBJ2-7	TGTTCCAGCAGCTACCCGGGGGGGGAGCAGTACTTC	CSSSYPGGEQYF
TRBV5-4	NA	once	TRBJ2-3	TGTGCCAGCAGCTTGATGCAGGGCTCAGATACGCAGTATTTT	CASSLMQGSDTQYF
TRBV6-4	TRBD2	NA	TRBJ2-1	TGTGCCAGCAGTGGGACCGGGACTAGCGTGTTCTTC	CASSGTGTSVFF
TRBV5-1	NA	NA	TRBJ1-2	TGCGCCAGCAGCTGGATACAGGGAGCAAGTGGCTACACCTTC	CASSWIQGASGYTF
TRBV5-1	NA	NA	TRBJ2-6	TGCGCCAGCATAGAGCCCGGGGCCAACGTCCTGACTTTC	CASIEPGANVLTF
TRBV4-2	TRBD1	NA	TRBJ2-2	TGTGCCAGCAGCCAAGAGTGGGGGACAGCAAACACCGGGGAGCTGTTTTTT	CASSQEWGTANTGELFF
TRBV12-5	NA	NA	TRBJ2-3	TGTGCTAGTGGCGCGGGGCCAGATACGCAGTATTTT	CASGAGPDTQYF
TRBV2	NA	NA	TRBJ2-7	TGTGCCAGCAGTGTTGGGCCTTTGCCCCGCGAGCAGTACTTC	CASSVGPLPREQYF
TRBV29-1	NA	NA	TRBJ1-2	TGCAGCGTTCCATCAGGGTCTTTGGGCTACACCTTC	CSVPSGSLGYTF
TRBV30	NA	NA	TRBJ1-5	TGTGCCTGGAGTGTTCCCCCAGGGCGGGGGGGTAATCAGCCCCAGCATTTT	CAWSVPPGRGGNQPQHF
TRBV27	NA	NA	TRBJ1-5	TGTGCCAGCAGTGCCCGAAATAGCGGCGACACGACAAGCAATCAGCCCCAGCATTTT	CASSARNSGDTTSNQPQHF
TRBV7-8	NA	NA	TRBJ1-1	TGTGCCAGCAGCTTAGCGGGGGGGGCGCTGGGCACTGAAGCTTTCTTT	CASSLAGGALGTEAFF
TRBV9	TRBD2	NA	TRBJ2-2	TGTGCCAGCAGCGTCGGCGGGGGGGCCGGTTTCCACGGGGAGCTGTTTTTT	CASSVGGGAGFHGELFF
TRBV6-6	NA	NA	TRBJ1-1	TGTGCCAGCAGTACCGCAGGTATTGACACTGAAGCTTTCTTT	CASSTAGIDTEAFF
TRBV18	TRBD2	NA	TRBJ2-7	TGTGCCAGCTCACCGGGACTAGCGGGGGCCACGTTCATGAACGAGCAGTACTTC	CASSPGLAGATFMNEQYF